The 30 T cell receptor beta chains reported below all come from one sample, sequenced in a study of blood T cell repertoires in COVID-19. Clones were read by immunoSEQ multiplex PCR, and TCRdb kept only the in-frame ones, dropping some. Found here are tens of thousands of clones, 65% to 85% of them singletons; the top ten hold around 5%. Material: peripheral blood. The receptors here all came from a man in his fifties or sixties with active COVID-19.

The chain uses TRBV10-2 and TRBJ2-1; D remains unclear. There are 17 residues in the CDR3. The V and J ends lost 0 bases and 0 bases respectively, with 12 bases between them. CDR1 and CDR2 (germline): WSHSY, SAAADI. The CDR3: CASSESAWRSSYNEQFF. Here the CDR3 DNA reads TGCGCCAGCAGTGAGTCGGCTTGGCGGTCCTCCTACAATGAGCAGTTCTTC.

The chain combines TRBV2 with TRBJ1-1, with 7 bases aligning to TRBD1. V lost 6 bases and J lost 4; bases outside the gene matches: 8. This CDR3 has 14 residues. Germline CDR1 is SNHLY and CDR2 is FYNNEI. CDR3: CASRRQGIRTEAFF. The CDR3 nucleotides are TGTGCCAGCAGGAGACAGGGTATTCGCACTGAAGCTTTCTTT.

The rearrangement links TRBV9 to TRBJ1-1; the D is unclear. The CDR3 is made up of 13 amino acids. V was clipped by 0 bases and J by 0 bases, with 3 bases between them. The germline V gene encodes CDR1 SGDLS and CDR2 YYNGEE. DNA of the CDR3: TGTGCCAGCAGCGTAGATATGAACACTGAAGCTTTCTTT. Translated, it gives CASSVDMNTEAFF.

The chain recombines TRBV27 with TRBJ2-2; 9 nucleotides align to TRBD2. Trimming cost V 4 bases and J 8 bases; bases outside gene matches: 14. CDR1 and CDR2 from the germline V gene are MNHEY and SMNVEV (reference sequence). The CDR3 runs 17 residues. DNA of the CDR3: TGTGCCAGCAGTTCCACGAACGGGCTAGCGGGAACGGGGGAGCTGTTTTTT. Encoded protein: CASSSTNGLAGTGELFF.

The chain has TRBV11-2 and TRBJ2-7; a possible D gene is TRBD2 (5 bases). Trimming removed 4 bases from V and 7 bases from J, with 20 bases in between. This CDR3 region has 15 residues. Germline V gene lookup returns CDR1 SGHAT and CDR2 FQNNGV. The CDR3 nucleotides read TGTGCCAGCAGCTCCCCGGGGATTATAGATCAAGAGCAGTACTTC. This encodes CASSSPGIIDQEQYF.

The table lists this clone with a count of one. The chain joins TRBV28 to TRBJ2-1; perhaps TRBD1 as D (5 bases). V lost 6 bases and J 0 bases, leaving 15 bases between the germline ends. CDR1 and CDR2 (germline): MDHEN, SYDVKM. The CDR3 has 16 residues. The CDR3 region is CASRAGQGASYNEQFF. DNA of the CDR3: TGTGCCAGCAGGGCTGGGCAGGGTGCCTCCTACAATGAGCAGTTCTTC.

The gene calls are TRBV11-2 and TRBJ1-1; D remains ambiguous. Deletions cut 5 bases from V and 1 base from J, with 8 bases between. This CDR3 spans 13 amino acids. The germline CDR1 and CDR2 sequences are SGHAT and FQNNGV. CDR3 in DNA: TGTGCCAGCAGCCCCCAGGCGAACACTGAAGCTTTCTTT. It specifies CASSPQANTEAFF.

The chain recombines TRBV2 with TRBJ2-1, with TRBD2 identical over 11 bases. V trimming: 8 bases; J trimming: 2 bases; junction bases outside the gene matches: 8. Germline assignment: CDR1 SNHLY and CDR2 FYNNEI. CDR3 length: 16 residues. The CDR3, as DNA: TGTGCCAGCCATCTTTTAGCGGGAGGGCCCTACAATGAGCAGTTCTTC. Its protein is CASHLLAGGPYNEQFF.

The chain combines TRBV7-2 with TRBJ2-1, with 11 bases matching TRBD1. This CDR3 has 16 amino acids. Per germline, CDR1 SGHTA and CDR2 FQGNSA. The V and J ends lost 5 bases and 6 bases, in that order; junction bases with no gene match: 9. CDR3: CASSPKMGQGGNEQFF. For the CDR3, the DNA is TGTGCCAGCAGCCCAAAAATGGGACAGGGGGGCAATGAGCAGTTCTTC.

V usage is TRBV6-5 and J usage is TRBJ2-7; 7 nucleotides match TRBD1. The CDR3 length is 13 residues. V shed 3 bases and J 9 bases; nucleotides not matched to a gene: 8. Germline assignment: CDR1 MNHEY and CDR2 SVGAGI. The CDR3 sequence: CASSYNRDSGQYF. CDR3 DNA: TGTGCCAGCAGTTATAACCGGGACAGCGGGCAGTACTTC.

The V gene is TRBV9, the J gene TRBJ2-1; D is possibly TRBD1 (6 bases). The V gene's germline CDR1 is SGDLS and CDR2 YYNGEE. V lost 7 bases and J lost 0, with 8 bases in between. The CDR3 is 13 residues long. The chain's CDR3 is CASQDSSYNEQFF. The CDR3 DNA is TGTGCCAGCCAGGACAGCTCCTACAATGAGCAGTTCTTC.

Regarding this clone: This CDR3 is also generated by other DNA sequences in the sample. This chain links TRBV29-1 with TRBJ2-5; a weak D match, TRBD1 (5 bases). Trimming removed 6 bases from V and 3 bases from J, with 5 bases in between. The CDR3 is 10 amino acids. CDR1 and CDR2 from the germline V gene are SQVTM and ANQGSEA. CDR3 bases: TGCAGCGTCAGGGAAGAGACCCAGTACTTC. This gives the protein CSVREETQYF.

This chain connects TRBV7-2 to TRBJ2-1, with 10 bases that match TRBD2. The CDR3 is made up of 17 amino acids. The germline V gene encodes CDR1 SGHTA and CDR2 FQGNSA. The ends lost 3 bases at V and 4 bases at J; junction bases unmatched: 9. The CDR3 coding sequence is TGTGCCAGCAGCTTTGCCTCTAGCGGGGGAGCTTACAATGAGCAGTTCTTC. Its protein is CASSFASSGGAYNEQFF.

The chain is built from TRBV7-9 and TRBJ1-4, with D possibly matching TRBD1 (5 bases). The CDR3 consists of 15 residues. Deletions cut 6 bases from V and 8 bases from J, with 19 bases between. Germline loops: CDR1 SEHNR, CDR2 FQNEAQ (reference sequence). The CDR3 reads CASRPPIREGEKLFF. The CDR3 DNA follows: TGTGCCAGCAGACCTCCGATCAGGGAAGGCGAAAAACTGTTTTTT.

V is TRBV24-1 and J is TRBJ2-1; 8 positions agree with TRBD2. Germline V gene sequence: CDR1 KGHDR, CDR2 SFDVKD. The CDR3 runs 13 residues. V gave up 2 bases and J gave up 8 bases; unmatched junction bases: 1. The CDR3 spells CATSDSGGDEQFF. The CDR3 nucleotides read TGTGCCACCAGTGATTCGGGGGGGGATGAGCAGTTCTTC.

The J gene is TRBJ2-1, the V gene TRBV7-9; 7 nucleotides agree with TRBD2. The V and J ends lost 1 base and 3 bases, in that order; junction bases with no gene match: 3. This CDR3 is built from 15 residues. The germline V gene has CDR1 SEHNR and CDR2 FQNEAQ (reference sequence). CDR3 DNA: TGTGCCAGCAGCTTAGGTAGCGGGTTCTACAATGAGCAGTTCTTC. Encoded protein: CASSLGSGFYNEQFF. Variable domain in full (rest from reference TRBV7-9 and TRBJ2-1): DTGVSQNPRHKITKRGQNVTFRCDPISEHNRLYWYRQTLGQGPEFLTYFQNEAQLEKSRLLSDRFSAERPKGSFSTLEIQRTEQGDSAMYLCASSLGSGFYNEQFFGPGTRLTVL.

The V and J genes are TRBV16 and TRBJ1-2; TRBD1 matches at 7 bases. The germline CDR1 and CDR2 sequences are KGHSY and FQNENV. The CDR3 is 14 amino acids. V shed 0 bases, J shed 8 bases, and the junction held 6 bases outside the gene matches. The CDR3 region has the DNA TGTGCCAGCAGCCAATCGGAGACAGGGAAGGGCTACACCTTC. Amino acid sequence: CASSQSETGKGYTF.

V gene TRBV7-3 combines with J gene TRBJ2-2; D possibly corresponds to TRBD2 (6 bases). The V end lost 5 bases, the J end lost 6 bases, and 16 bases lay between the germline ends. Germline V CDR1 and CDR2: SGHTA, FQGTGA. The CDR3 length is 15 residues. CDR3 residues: CASSVLPLAAGELFF. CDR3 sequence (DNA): TGTGCCAGCAGCGTCCTCCCACTAGCCGCCGGGGAGCTGTTTTTT. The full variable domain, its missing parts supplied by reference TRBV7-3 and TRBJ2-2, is GAGVSQTPSNKVTEKGKYVELRCDPISGHTALYWYRQSLGQGPEFLIYFQGTGAADDSGLPNDRFFAVRPEGSVSTLKIQRTERGDSAVYLCASSVLPLAAGELFFGEGSRLTVL.

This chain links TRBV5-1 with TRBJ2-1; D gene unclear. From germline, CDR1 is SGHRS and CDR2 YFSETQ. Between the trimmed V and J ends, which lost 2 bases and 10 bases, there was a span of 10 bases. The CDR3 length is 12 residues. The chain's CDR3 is CASSFWPSEQFF. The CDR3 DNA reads TGCGCCAGCAGCTTCTGGCCTTCAGAGCAGTTCTTC.

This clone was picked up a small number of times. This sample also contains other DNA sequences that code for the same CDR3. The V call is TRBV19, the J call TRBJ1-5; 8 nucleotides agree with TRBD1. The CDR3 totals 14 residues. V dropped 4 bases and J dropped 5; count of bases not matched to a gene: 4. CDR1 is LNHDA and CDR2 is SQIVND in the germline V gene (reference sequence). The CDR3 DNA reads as TGTGCCAGTAGTAGAGGACAGGGCGATCAGCCCCAGCATTTT. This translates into CASSRGQGDQPQHF.

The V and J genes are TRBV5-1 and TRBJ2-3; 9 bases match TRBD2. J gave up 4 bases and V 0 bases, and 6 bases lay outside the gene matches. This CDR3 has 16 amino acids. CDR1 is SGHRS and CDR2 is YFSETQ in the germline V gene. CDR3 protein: CASSLDGGGAADTQYF. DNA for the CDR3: TGCGCCAGCAGCTTGGATGGCGGGGGGGCCGCAGATACGCAGTATTTT.

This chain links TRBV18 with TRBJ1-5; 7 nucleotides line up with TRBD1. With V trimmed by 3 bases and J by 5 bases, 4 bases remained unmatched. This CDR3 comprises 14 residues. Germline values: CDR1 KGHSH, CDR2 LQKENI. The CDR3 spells CASSPGTEDQPQHF. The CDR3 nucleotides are TGTGCCAGCTCACCGGGGACAGAGGATCAGCCCCAGCATTTT. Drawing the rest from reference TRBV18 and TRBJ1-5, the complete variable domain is NAGVMQNPRHLVRRRGQEARLRCSPMKGHSHVYWYRQLPEEGLKFMVYLQKENIIDESGMPKERFSAEFPKEGPSILRIQQVVRGDSAAYFCASSPGTEDQPQHFGDGTRLSIL.

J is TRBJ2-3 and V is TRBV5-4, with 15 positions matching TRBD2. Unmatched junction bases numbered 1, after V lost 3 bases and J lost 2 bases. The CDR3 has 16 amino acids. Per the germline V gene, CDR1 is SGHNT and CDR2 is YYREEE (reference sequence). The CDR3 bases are TGTGCCAGCAGCTGGACTAGCGGGGGGGACACAGATACGCAGTATTTT. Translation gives CASSWTSGGDTDTQYF.

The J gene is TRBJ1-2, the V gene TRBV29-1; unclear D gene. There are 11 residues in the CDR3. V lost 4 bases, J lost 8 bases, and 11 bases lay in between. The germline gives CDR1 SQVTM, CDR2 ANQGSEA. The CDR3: CSVVRFEGYTF. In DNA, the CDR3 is TGCAGCGTTGTCAGGTTCGAAGGCTACACCTTC.

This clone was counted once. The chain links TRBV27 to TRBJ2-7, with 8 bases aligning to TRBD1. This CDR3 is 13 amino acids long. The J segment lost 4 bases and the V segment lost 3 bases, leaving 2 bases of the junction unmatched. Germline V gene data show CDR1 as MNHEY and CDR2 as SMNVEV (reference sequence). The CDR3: CASSFQGAYEQYF. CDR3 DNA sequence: TGTGCCAGCAGTTTCCAGGGGGCTTACGAGCAGTACTTC.

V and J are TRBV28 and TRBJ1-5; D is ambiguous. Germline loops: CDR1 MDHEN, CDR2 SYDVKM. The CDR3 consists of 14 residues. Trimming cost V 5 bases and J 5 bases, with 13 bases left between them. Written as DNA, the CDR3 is TGTGCCAGCAGTGGTGGGCAGACCTATCAGCCCCAGCATTTT. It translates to CASSGGQTYQPQHF.

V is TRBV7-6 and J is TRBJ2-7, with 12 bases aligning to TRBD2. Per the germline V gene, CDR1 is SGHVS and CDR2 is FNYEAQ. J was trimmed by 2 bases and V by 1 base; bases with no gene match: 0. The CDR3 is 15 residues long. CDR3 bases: TGTGCCAGCAGCTTAGGGACTAGCGGGACCTACGAGCAGTACTTC. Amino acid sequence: CASSLGTSGTYEQYF.

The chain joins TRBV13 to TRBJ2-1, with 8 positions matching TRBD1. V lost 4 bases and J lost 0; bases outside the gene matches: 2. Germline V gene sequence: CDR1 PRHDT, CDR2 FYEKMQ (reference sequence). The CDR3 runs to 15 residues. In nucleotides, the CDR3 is TGTGCCAGCAGCTCGGACAGGGTCTCCTACAATGAGCAGTTCTTC. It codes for CASSSDRVSYNEQFF.

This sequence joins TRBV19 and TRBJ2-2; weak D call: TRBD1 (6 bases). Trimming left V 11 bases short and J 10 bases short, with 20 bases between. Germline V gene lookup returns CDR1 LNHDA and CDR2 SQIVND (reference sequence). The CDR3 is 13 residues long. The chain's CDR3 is CASQGGRAEELFF. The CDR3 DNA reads TGTGCCTCACAAGGGGGTCGGGCGGAGGAGCTGTTTTTT.

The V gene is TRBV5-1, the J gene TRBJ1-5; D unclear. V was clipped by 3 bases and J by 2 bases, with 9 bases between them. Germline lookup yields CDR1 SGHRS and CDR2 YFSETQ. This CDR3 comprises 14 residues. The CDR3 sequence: CASSSDGGNQPQHF. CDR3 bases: TGCGCCAGCAGCTCCGACGGGGGCAATCAGCCCCAGCATTTT.